The next 18 T cell receptor beta chains were all read from a single sample in a study of radiation and T cells in renal cell carcinoma. TCRdb's table, derived via immunoSEQ multiplex PCR, lists solely in-frame clones and lacks some. The sample consists of 75,000 to 90,000 clones, 80% to 90% of them appearing once. Time point: blood 4 weeks post-SBRT, at nephrectomy. Treatment of the sample: 15 Gy SBRT to primary tumor, nephrectomy 4 weeks later. Sample: blood, taken from a patient whose treatment included radiotherapy and nephrectomy. The origin of the receptors is a woman between 65 and 79 years old with renal cell carcinoma.

This clone has only a few counts. The V call is TRBV9, the J call TRBJ1-1; TRBD1 matches at 7 bases. This CDR3 region has 15 residues. Germline V gene sequence: CDR1 SGDLS, CDR2 YYNGEE. With 4 bases clipped from V and 0 bases from J, the junction kept 6 bases outside the gene matches. This CDR3 reads CASSSRDSMNTEAFF. In DNA, the CDR3 is TGTGCCAGCAGCTCCAGGGACAGCATGAACACTGAAGCTTTCTTT.

The chain joins TRBV6-4 to TRBJ2-1, with TRBD1 as a possible D gene (5 bases). Trimming stripped 3 bases from V and 8 bases from J, with 14 bases between. The germline CDR1 and CDR2 sequences are MRHNA and SNTAGT. This CDR3 has 14 residues. The CDR3 nucleotides are TGTGCCAGCAGTGAGTGGGGCCGGCAAGATGAGCAGTTCTTC. This sequence encodes CASSEWGRQDEQFF.

The chain links TRBV29-1 to TRBJ1-2, with unresolved D. Trimming cost V 4 bases and J 5 bases, with 8 bases left between them. CDR3 length: 11 residues. Germline V gene lookup returns CDR1 SQVTM and CDR2 ANQGSEA. The CDR3 coding sequence is TGCAGCGTTGGTGGAGGGTATGGCTACACCTTC. This codes for CSVGGGYGYTF.

V usage is TRBV7-2 and J usage is TRBJ2-1, with 9 bases identical to TRBD1. From germline, CDR1 is SGHTA and CDR2 FQGNSA. CDR3 size: 18 residues. Trimming took 2 bases from V and 0 from J; bases not matched to a gene: 8. CDR3 sequence reads: CASSLRWDRVSSYNEQFF. The CDR3 coding sequence is TGTGCCAGCAGCTTACGGTGGGACAGGGTAAGCTCCTACAATGAGCAGTTCTTC. The full variable domain, its missing parts supplied by reference TRBV7-2 and TRBJ2-1, is GAGVSQSPSNKVTEKGKDVELRCDPISGHTALYWYRQSLGQGLEFLIYFQGNSAPDKSGLPSDRFSAERTGGSVSTLTIQRTQQEDSAVYLCASSLRWDRVSSYNEQFFGPGTRLTVL.

This chain uses TRBV30 with TRBJ2-1; 11 bases are shared with TRBD2. Germline CDR1 and CDR2: GTSNPN and SVGIG (reference sequence). V trimming: 3 bases; J trimming: 5 bases; junction bases outside the gene matches: 9. CDR3 size: 16 residues. This CDR3 is CAWSPLAGGPDNEQFF. The CDR3 nucleotides are TGTGCCTGGAGCCCATTAGCGGGGGGGCCAGACAATGAGCAGTTCTTC.

This chain uses TRBV15 with TRBJ1-5, with 10 positions matching TRBD1. Trimming removed 0 bases from V and 7 bases from J; junction bases left unmatched: 6. Germline V gene sequence: CDR1 LNHNV, CDR2 YYDKDF (reference sequence). The CDR3 spans 16 residues. CDR3 sequence reads: CATSRDWGQGSQPQHF. The CDR3 bases are TGTGCCACCAGCAGAGATTGGGGACAGGGGTCACAGCCCCAGCATTTT.

This clone was observed a single time. The rearrangement uses TRBV10-2 and TRBJ2-5; 10 nucleotides align to TRBD2. CDR1 WSHSY and CDR2 SAAADI come from the germline V gene. The CDR3 runs to 15 residues. V lost 6 bases, J lost 6 bases, and 10 bases stayed unmatched. The CDR3 DNA follows: TGCGCCAGCAGGGAAAGCGGGGGGGCTTGGAAGACCCAGTACTTC. Its protein is CASRESGGAWKTQYF.

A few counts support this clone. The chain combines TRBV10-3 with TRBJ1-3; the match to TRBD1 covers 7 bases. Germline CDR1 reads ENHRY; CDR2 reads SYGVKD. This CDR3 region has 16 residues. Trimming removed 5 bases from V and 4 bases from J; junction bases left unmatched: 11. In DNA form, the CDR3 reads TGTGCCATCAGTCGGGGACAGACCCACGGGGGAAACACCATATATTTT. The encoded protein is CAISRGQTHGGNTIYF.

The V gene is TRBV7-3, the J gene TRBJ1-2; D gene unclear. CDR1 is SGHTA, CDR2 FQGTGA, per germline. The CDR3 covers 15 residues. Trimming took off 5 bases at V and 6 bases at J, with 19 bases between the two ends. This CDR3 reads CASSLWVPGGHGYTF. CDR3 bases: TGTGCCAGCAGCCTATGGGTCCCTGGAGGGCATGGCTACACCTTC.

V and J are TRBV28 and TRBJ2-2; TRBD1 matches at 7 bases. V dropped 7 bases and J dropped 0; count of bases not matched to a gene: 11. The CDR3 spans 17 residues. The V gene's germline CDR1 is MDHEN and CDR2 SYDVKM. CDR3 loop: CASKRGQRQPNTGELFF. Written as DNA, the CDR3 is TGTGCCAGCAAAAGGGGACAGAGACAACCGAACACCGGGGAGCTGTTTTTT. The full variable domain, in which reference TRBV28 and TRBJ2-2 provide the parts outside the CDR3, is DVKVTQSSRYLVKRTGEKVFLECVQDMDHENMFWYRQDPGLGLRLIYFSYDVKMKEKGDIPEGYSVSREKKERFSLILESASTNQTSMYLCASKRGQRQPNTGELFFGEGSRLTVL.

V is TRBV4-3 and J is TRBJ1-2, with 9 positions matching TRBD1. CDR3 length: 17 amino acids. Germline CDR1 is LGHNA and CDR2 is YSLEER. V shed 0 bases, J shed 8 bases, and the junction held 13 bases outside the gene matches. The CDR3 coding sequence is TGCGCCAGCAGCCAAGATGGGACAGGGAGGGCTGGTAGGGGCTACACCTTC. Amino acids: CASSQDGTGRAGRGYTF.

The chain is built from TRBV29-1 and TRBJ1-5; TRBD1 is a possible D gene (5 bases). The CDR3 contains 14 residues. Trimming took 6 bases from V and 2 from J, leaving 14 bases between them. Germline V lookup: CDR1 SQVTM, CDR2 ANQGSEA. The CDR3: CSVAPGGGNQPQHF. In nucleotides, the CDR3 is TGCAGCGTCGCCCCCGGGGGAGGCAATCAGCCCCAGCATTTT.

The genes are TRBV4-2 and TRBJ2-2; 10 nucleotides align to TRBD2. CDR1 and CDR2 from the germline V gene are LGHNA and YNFKEQ. J lost 0 bases, V lost 2 bases, and 3 bases had no gene match. The CDR3 spans 17 residues. The CDR3 DNA reads as TGTGCCAGCAGCCAACAACTAGCGGGGCCGAACACCGGGGAGCTGTTTTTT. It translates to CASSQQLAGPNTGELFF.

The rearrangement joins TRBV15 to TRBJ2-7; TRBD1 is a possible D gene (5 bases). This CDR3 is built from 15 residues. From germline, CDR1 is LNHNV and CDR2 YYDKDF (reference sequence). Trimming removed 4 bases at V and 6 bases at J, with 19 bases between. CDR3 region: CATSIPPPGPAEQYF. CDR3 bases: TGTGCCACCAGCATCCCCCCCCCAGGGCCCGCCGAGCAGTACTTC.

The rearrangement links TRBV29-1 to TRBJ1-1; 8 bases match TRBD1. Germline lookup yields CDR1 SQVTM and CDR2 ANQGSEA. The length of the CDR3 is 14 residues. J was trimmed by 1 base and V by 4 bases; bases with no gene match: 5. In nucleotides, the CDR3 is TGCAGCGTTGGAGGAGGGACAGGGAACACTGAAGCTTTCTTT. As protein: CSVGGGTGNTEAFF.

V is TRBV7-2 and J is TRBJ2-7; 10 bases agree with TRBD2. The CDR3 extends over 15 amino acids. The germline CDR1 and CDR2 sequences are SGHTA and FQGNSA. The V gene end was trimmed by 4 bases and the J gene end by 4 bases; junction bases not matched to a gene: 7. Written as DNA, the CDR3 is TGTGCCAGCAGCTCGCGCGGGACTAGCGAATACGAGCAGTACTTC. It is translated as CASSSRGTSEYEQYF.

The gene calls are TRBV9 and TRBJ2-1, with no clear D. V dropped 6 bases and J dropped 7 bases, with 14 bases sitting between them. Germline lookup yields CDR1 SGDLS and CDR2 YYNGEE. The CDR3 runs to 13 residues. CDR3 sequence: CASTPMDRNEQFF. In DNA form, the CDR3 reads TGTGCCAGCACCCCGATGGATCGGAATGAGCAGTTCTTC.

The chain joins TRBV6-6 to TRBJ2-5, with D uncertain. Germline V gene sequence: CDR1 MNHNY, CDR2 SVGAGI (reference sequence). Trimming stripped 2 bases from V and 0 bases from J, with 4 bases between. The CDR3 runs to 13 residues. The CDR3 DNA reads as TGTGCCAGCAGTTACCTCAACCAAGAGACCCAGTACTTC. Protein product: CASSYLNQETQYF.